This TCR beta chain was sequenced during a study of shared clonotypes between healthy human individuals. Assay: immunoSEQ multiplex PCR; the TCRdb copy retains only in-frame clones and omits some. The sample carries 2,500,000 or so clones, about 90% recorded once. Sequencing used naive CD4+ T cells from PBMCs. Subset: CD45RA+ positively selected. The source is a man aged 18 to 29 in good health. Some clones in this sample may be carry-over from other donors' samples.

CDR3 sequence reads: CASSVDGAKNIQYF. The CDR3 DNA sequence: TGTGCCAGCAGTGTTGACGGAGCCAAAAACATTCAGTACTTC. This rearrangement joins TRBV2 to TRBJ2-4; D remains ambiguous. CDR3 length: 14 amino acids. Per the germline V gene, CDR1 is SNHLY and CDR2 is FYNNEI. V dropped 4 bases and J dropped 0 bases, with 7 bases sitting between them. The full variable domain, with the rest looked up from reference TRBV2 and TRBJ2-4, is EPEVTQTPSHQVTQMGQEVILRCVPISNHLYFYWYRQILGQKVEFLVSFYNNEISEKSEIFDDQFSVERPDGSNFTLKIRSTKLEDSAMYFCASSVDGAKNIQYFGAGTRLSVL.